The source of this TCR beta chain is a study of T cells after yellow fever vaccination. CDR3 length equals 17 residues. Looked up from germline, CDR1 is MDHEN and CDR2 is SYDVKM. V lost 6 bases and J 6 bases, leaving 24 bases between the germline ends. This clonotype was detected only a few times. TCRdb re-derived calls from the 5' RACE reads in MiXCR, one entry per CDR3 protein. The data contain a few hundred thousand distinct CDR3 sequences, around 9.3% of them singletons. This receptor was taken from a man between 18 and 35 years old who received the YFV17D yellow fever vaccine. The starting material was CD4+ T cells sorted from PBMCs, obtained 5 days after the yellow fever booster vaccination. V and J are TRBV28 and TRBJ2-4; D may correspond to TRBD1 or TRBD2 (6 bases each). The CDR3 here is CASRPLRGARGGNIQYF. CDR3 in DNA: TGTGCCAGCAGACCCTTGAGGGGTGCCAGGGGAGGAAACATTCAGTACTTC.